The 18 T cell receptor beta chains reported below all come from one sample, sequenced in a study of T cells in Graves' hyperthyroidism and ophthalmopathy. There were TCR beta CDR3 regions amplified from RNA transcripts. First-round RT-PCR of the TCR CDR3 relied on the HTBI primer set. TCRdb reprocessed the multiplex PCR reads with MiXCR, giving one entry per CDR3 protein. The table has 640,000 or so distinct CDR3 sequences, roughly 14% seen once. Sequencing used blood. These receptors originate from a woman between 35 and 50 years old with Graves' ophthalmopathy.

The sample holds many counts of this clonotype. The CDR3 here is CSATRTGNTEAFF. The DNA of the CDR3 is TGCAGTGCTACACGGACAGGCAACACTGAAGCTTTCTTT. V is TRBV20-1 and J is TRBJ1-1; 7 bases fit TRBD1. Per germline, CDR1 DFQATT and CDR2 SNEGSKA (reference sequence). The length of the CDR3 is 13 residues. V lost 4 bases to trimming and J lost 2 bases; unmatched junction nucleotides: 4.

CDR3 nucleotide sequence: TGTGCCAGCAGCCGAACTAGCGGGAGGGCCCAAGAGACCCAGTACTTC. It specifies CASSRTSGRAQETQYF. The chain has TRBV14 and TRBJ2-5; 13 bases map to TRBD2. The length of the CDR3 is 16 residues. Trimming cost V 4 bases and J 1 base; bases outside gene matches: 3. The germline V gene has CDR1 SGHDN and CDR2 FVKESK. Full variable domain (remainder filled in from reference TRBV14 and TRBJ2-5): EAGVTQFPSHSVIEKGQTVTLRCDPISGHDNLYWYRRVMGKEIKFLLHFVKESKQDESGMPNNRFLAERTGGTYSTLKVQPAELEDSGVYFCASSRTSGRAQETQYFGPGTRLLVL.

There are many counts of this clonotype. The chain links TRBV19 to TRBJ1-2, with 9 bases identical to TRBD1. V gave up 7 bases and J gave up 5 bases; unmatched junction bases: 14. Germline V gene sequence: CDR1 LNHDA, CDR2 SQIVND (reference sequence). This CDR3 spans 16 amino acids. The CDR3 sequence: CASTSPTGQGAYGYTF. The CDR3 DNA reads as TGTGCCAGTACGTCTCCTACGGGACAGGGAGCATATGGCTACACCTTC.

This clonotype was detected a few times. A read error may be the cause here, since a much bigger clone is one base away. The rearrangement links TRBV2 to TRBJ2-1; 8 positions agree with TRBD2. The CDR3 spans 14 residues. The ends lost 8 bases at V and 7 bases at J; junction bases unmatched: 10. In germline, CDR1 is SNHLY, CDR2 FYNNEI. CDR3 in DNA: TGTGCCAGCCGGGGGGGCAAGGAATGGAATGAGCAGTTCTTC. It translates to CASRGGKEWNEQFF.

This clonotype was seen more than once but under ten times. This chain joins TRBV30 and TRBJ2-2; TRBD2 aligns across 14 bases. CDR1 and CDR2 (germline): GTSNPN, SVGIG (reference sequence). The V segment lost 7 bases and the J segment 5 bases; nucleotides outside the gene matches: 9. This CDR3 region has 16 residues. The DNA of the CDR3 is TGTGCCTCGACGGGACTAGCGGGAGTAAGAACCGGGGAGCTGTTTTTT. Translating it yields CASTGLAGVRTGELFF. Supplemented by reference TRBV30 and TRBJ2-2, the full variable domain reads SQTIHQWPATLVQPVGSPLSLECTVEGTSNPNLYWYRQAAGRGLQLLFYSVGIGQISSEVPQNLSASRPQDRQFILSSKKLLLSDSGFYLCASTGLAGVRTGELFFGEGSRLTVL.

The sample holds many counts of this clonotype. The chain joins TRBV30 to TRBJ2-7; no reliable D call. The CDR3 has 13 amino acids. Germline CDR1 and CDR2: GTSNPN and SVGIG (reference sequence). V dropped 1 base and J dropped 0 bases, with 7 bases sitting between them. The CDR3 DNA reads as TGTGCCTGGAGTGGCGGAGACTCCTACGAGCAGTACTTC. Translation gives CAWSGGDSYEQYF.

This clonotype was observed at least ten times. J is TRBJ1-6 and V is TRBV6-5; 9 nucleotides align to TRBD1. Germline V CDR1 and CDR2: MNHEY, SVGAGI. The CDR3 covers 13 residues. The ends lost 8 bases at V and 6 bases at J; junction bases unmatched: 2. DNA for the CDR3: TGTGCCAGCGGACAGGGGATTAATTCACCCCTCCACTTT. It encodes CASGQGINSPLHF.

The sample holds many counts of this clonotype. The chain employs TRBV20-1 and TRBJ1-1; the match to TRBD1 covers 9 bases. Germline V CDR1 and CDR2: DFQATT, SNEGSKA (reference sequence). The CDR3 spans 15 residues. With V trimmed by 3 bases and J by 8 bases, 13 bases remained unmatched. The CDR3 DNA sequence: TGCAGTGCTAGGAGTGTGGGACAGGGAACTTCCGAAGCTTTCTTT. Translated: CSARSVGQGTSEAFF.

Many counts were recorded for this clonotype. CDR3 sequence (DNA): TGTGCCAGCAGACTGGACAAGAACACCGGGGAGCTGTTTTTT. Protein product: CASRLDKNTGELFF. V gene TRBV2 combines with J gene TRBJ2-2, with D perhaps matching TRBD1 (5 bases). The CDR3 length is 14 residues. Germline V gives CDR1 SNHLY, CDR2 FYNNEI. V was cut by 6 bases and J by 1 base, with 9 bases left in between.

This clonotype was counted at least ten times. The genes are TRBV5-1 and TRBJ1-2; D may be TRBD1 (6 bases). The CDR3 totals 15 residues. Trimming removed 2 bases from V and 0 bases from J, with 11 bases in between. CDR1 is SGHRS and CDR2 is YFSETQ in the germline V gene. CDR3 protein: CASSLRTETNYGYTF. CDR3 DNA: TGCGCCAGCAGCTTACGGACAGAAACTAACTATGGCTACACCTTC.

The J gene is TRBJ2-7, the V gene TRBV28, with a weak D call TRBD1 (5 bases). Germline CDR1 is MDHEN and CDR2 is SYDVKM. With 9 bases removed from V and 3 bases from J, the gap between germline ends came to 15 bases. The CDR3 has 13 residues. The CDR3 is CASREAQGYEQYF. The CDR3, as DNA: TGTGCCAGTAGGGAAGCCCAGGGCTACGAGCAGTACTTC.

The rearrangement joins TRBV29-1 to TRBJ1-2; no firm D call. This CDR3 comprises 11 residues. Trimming stripped 7 bases from V and 6 bases from J, with 12 bases between. The germline V gene has CDR1 SQVTM and CDR2 ANQGSEA. The CDR3 DNA follows: TGCAGCGGGGGAGGGAGCGATGGCTACACCTTC. It is translated as CSGGGSDGYTF.

This clonotype was picked up many times. The V and J genes are TRBV28 and TRBJ2-5; TRBD1 is a possible D gene (5 bases). The ends were cut back, 1 base at V and 5 bases at J, with 11 bases in the middle. Per the germline V gene, CDR1 is MDHEN and CDR2 is SYDVKM. The CDR3 length is 14 residues. The CDR3 region is CASSLYHSGETQYF. The CDR3 DNA follows: TGTGCCAGCAGTTTATACCACTCAGGGGAGACCCAGTACTTC.

Ten or more counts support this clonotype. This chain links TRBV12-3 or TRBV12-4 with TRBJ1-1, with D hard to call. The CDR3 spans 13 residues. V lost 2 bases and J 4 bases, leaving 8 bases between the germline ends. CDR3 protein: CASSLWAGTEAFF. The DNA for the CDR3 is TGTGCCAGCAGTTTATGGGCAGGCACTGAAGCTTTCTTT.

This chain connects TRBV28 to TRBJ1-1; the D is unclear. Trimming took 5 bases from V and 0 from J, leaving 13 bases between them. This CDR3 has 15 residues. Germline V gene data show CDR1 as MDHEN and CDR2 as SYDVKM. Written as DNA, the CDR3 is TGTGCCAGCAGTGATTTGTCCCTATTGAACACTGAAGCTTTCTTT. Translated, it gives CASSDLSLLNTEAFF.

V usage is TRBV20-1 and J usage is TRBJ2-7; 11 bases line up with TRBD1. This CDR3 spans 13 amino acids. From germline, CDR1 is DFQATT and CDR2 SNEGSKA (reference sequence). J gave up 5 bases and V 6 bases, and 6 bases lay outside the gene matches. CDR3 amino acids: CSAGTGGNHEQYF. CDR3 sequence (DNA): TGCAGTGCCGGGACAGGGGGTAACCACGAGCAGTACTTC.

The J gene is TRBJ1-1, the V gene TRBV6-1, with 8 bases aligning to TRBD1. The CDR3 extends over 12 amino acids. Per the germline V gene, CDR1 is MNHNS and CDR2 is SASEGT. V lost 4 bases and J lost 10; bases outside the gene matches: 5. CDR3 protein: CASSVSRGRAFF. The CDR3 coding sequence is TGTGCCAGCAGTGTCAGCAGGGGGCGAGCTTTCTTT.

This clonotype was observed many times. The chain carries TRBV25-1 and TRBJ2-2; 7 nucleotides agree with TRBD1. Germline CDR1 reads MGHDK; CDR2 reads SYGVNS. V was clipped by 3 bases and J by 4 bases; unmatched bases: 5. The CDR3 spans 15 residues. In DNA, the CDR3 is TGTGCCAGCAGTGATCAAACAGGGGCCACCGGGGAGCTGTTTTTT. It translates to CASSDQTGATGELFF.